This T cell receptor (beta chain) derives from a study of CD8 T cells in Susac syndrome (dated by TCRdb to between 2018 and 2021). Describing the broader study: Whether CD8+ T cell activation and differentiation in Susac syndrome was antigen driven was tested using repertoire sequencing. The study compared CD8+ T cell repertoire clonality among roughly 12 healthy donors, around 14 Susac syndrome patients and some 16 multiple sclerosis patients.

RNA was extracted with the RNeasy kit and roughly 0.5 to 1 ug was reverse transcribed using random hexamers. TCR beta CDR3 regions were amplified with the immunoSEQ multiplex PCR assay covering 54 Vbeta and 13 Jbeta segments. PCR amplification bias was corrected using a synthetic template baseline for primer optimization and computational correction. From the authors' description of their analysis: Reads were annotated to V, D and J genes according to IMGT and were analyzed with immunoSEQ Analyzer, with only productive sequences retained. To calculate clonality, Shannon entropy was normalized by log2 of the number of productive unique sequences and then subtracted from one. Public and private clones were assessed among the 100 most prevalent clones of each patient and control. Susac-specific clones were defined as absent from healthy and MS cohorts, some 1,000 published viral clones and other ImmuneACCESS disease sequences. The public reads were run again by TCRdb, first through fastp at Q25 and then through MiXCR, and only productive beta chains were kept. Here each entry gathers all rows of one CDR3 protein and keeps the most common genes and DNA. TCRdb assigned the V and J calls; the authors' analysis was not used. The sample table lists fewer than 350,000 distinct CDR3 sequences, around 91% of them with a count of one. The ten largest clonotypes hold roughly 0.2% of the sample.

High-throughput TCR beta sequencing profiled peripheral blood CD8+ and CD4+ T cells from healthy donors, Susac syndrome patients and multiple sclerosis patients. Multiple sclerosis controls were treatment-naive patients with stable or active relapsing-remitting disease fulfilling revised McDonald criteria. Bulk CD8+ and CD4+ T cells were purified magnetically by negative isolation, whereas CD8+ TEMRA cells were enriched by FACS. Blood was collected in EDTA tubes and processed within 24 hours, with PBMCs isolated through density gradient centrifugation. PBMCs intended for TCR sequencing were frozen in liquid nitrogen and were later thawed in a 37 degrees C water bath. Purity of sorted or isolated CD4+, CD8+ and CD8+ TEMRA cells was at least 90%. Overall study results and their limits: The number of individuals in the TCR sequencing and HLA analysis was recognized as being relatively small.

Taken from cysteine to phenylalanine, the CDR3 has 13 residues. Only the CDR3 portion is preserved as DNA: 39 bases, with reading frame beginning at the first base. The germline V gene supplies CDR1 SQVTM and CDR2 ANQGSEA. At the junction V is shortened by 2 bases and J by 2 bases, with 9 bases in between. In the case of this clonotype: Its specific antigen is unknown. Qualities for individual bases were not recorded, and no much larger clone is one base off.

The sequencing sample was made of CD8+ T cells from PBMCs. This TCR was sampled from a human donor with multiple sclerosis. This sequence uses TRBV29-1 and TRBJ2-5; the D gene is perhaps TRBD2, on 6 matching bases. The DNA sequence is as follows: TGCAGCGTTGAATTGGAGGGGCAAGAGACCCAGTACTTC. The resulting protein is CSVELEGQETQYF.